The present TCR beta chain was sequenced within a study of cytomegalovirus exposure and HLA in healthy donors. Whole-study findings and limits: Among the most significant clusters, several appeared linked to common viral pathogens in a later analysis. It was reported that TCR beta sequences correctly inferred the HLA-A and HLA-B alleles for most subjects.

The CDR3 runs 17 residues. From germline, CDR1 is MNHEY and CDR2 SMNVEV (reference sequence). The V gene end was trimmed by 8 bases and the J gene end by 3 bases; junction bases not matched to a gene: 16. This PCR relied on a set of 60 Vbeta primers and 13 Jbeta primers. Assay used: immunoSEQ multiplex PCR; TCRdb lists only in-frame clones, some missing. The table lists roughly 52,000 clones, 75% to 80% of them singletons, with about 1.5% in the top ten. As concerns this clone: The antigen is undetermined.

The source of this sequence is a female donor in good health and CMV-seronegative. Sequences were obtained from PBMCs. This chain links TRBV27 with TRBJ2-3; 8 positions match TRBD2. The CDR3 loop reads CASGLNPTRGETDTQYF. DNA of the CDR3: TGTGCCAGCGGCCTCAACCCTACGCGGGGGGAAACAGATACGCAGTATTTT.